This TCR beta chain was found in a study of CD4 T cell repertoires in COVID-19. Assay used: immunoSEQ multiplex PCR; TCRdb lists only in-frame clones, some missing. Of approximately 79,000 clones listed, about four fifths are singletons. The CDR3 totals 17 residues. Losses at the gene ends were 0 bases for V and 7 bases for J; bases not matched to a gene: 9. From germline, CDR1 is SGHTA and CDR2 FQGTGA. The receptor comes from a human donor who had COVID-19. The V call is TRBV7-3, the J call TRBJ2-2; 9 nucleotides line up with TRBD2. The material was CD4+ T cells from peripheral blood, obtained after recovery from COVID-19. The DNA of the CDR3 is TGTGCCAGCAGCTTAACGATAGCGGGGGAACGTAGCGGGGAGCTGTTTTTT. Amino acid sequence: CASSLTIAGERSGELFF.